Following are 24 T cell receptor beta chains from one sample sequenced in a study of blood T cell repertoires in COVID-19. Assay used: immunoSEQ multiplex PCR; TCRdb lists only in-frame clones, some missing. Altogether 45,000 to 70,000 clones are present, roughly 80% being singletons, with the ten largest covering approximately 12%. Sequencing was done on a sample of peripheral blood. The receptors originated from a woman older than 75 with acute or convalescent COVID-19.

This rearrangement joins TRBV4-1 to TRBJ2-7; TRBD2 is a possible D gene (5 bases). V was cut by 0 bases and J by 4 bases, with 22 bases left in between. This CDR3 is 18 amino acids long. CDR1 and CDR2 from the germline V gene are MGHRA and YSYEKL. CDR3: CASSQDVAGDSLRYEQYF. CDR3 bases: TGCGCCAGCAGCCAAGACGTGGCGGGCGACTCATTACGGTACGAGCAGTACTTC.

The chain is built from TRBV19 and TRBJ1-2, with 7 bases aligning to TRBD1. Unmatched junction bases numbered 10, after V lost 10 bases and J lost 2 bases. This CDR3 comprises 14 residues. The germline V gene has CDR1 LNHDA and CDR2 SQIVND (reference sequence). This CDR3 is CATNEGRGNYGYTF. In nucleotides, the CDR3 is TGTGCCACTAACGAGGGCAGGGGGAACTATGGCTACACCTTC. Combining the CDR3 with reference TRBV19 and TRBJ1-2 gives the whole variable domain DGGITQSPKYLFRKEGQNVTLSCEQNLNHDAMYWYRQDPGQGLRLIYYSQIVNDFQKGDIAEGYSVSREKKESFPLTVTSAQKNPTAFYLCATNEGRGNYGYTFGSGTRLTVV.

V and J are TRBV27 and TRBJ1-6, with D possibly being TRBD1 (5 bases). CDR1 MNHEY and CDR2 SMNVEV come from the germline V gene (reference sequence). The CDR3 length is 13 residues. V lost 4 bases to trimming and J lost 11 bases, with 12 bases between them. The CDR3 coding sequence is TGTGCCAGCAGTTCCTCAGGGTTGACACCCCTCCACTTT. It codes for CASSSSGLTPLHF.

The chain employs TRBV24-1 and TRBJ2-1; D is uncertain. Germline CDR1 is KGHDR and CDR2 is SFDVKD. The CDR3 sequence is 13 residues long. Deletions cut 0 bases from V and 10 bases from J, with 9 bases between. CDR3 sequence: CATSDLTLREQFF. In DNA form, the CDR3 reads TGTGCCACCAGTGATTTGACCCTGAGGGAGCAGTTCTTC.

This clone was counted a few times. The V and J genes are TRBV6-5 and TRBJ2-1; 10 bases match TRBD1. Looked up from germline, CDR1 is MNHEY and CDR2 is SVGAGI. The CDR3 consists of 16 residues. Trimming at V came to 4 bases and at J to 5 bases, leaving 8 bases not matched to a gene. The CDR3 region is CASSWLTGTGDNEQFF. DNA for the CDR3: TGTGCCAGCAGTTGGCTCACCGGGACAGGGGACAATGAGCAGTTCTTC.

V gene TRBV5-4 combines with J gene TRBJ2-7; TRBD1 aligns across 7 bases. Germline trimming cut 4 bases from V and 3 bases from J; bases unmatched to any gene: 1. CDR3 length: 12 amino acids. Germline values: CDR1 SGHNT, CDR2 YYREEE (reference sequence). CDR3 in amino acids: CASSRQGYEQYF. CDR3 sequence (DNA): TGTGCCAGCAGCCGACAGGGCTACGAGCAGTACTTC.

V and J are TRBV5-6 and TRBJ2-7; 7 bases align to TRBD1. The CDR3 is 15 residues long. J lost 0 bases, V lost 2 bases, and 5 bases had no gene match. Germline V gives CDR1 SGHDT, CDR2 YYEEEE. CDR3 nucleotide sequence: TGTGCCAGCAGCTTTCCCCGACAGGGCTCCTACGAGCAGTACTTC. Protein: CASSFPRQGSYEQYF.

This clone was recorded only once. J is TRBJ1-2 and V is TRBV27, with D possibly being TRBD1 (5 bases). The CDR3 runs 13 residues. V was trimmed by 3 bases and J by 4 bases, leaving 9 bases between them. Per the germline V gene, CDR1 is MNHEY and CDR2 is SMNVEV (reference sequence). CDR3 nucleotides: TGTGCCAGCAGTTTCCCCAGGGCCTATGGCTACACCTTC. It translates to CASSFPRAYGYTF.

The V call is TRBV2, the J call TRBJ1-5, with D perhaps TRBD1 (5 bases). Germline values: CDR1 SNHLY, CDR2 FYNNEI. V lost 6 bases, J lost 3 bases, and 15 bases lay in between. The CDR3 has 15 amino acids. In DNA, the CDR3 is TGTGCCAGCAGGGATCCGACAGACAACAATCAGCCCCAGCATTTT. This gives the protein CASRDPTDNNQPQHF.

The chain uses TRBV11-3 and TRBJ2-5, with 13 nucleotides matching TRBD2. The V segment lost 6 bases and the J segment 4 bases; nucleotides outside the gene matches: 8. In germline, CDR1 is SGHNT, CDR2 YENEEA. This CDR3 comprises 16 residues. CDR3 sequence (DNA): TGTGCCAGCAGGGATGGACTAGCGGGGGTGGGAGAGACCCAGTACTTC. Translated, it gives CASRDGLAGVGETQYF.

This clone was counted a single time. CDR3 DNA sequence: TGTGCCAGTAGTATTTCTGGGGGCGGGTCAAGCACAGATACGCAGTATTTT. This gives the protein CASSISGGGSSTDTQYF. The chain joins TRBV19 to TRBJ2-3; a possible D gene is TRBD1 (6 bases). Per germline, CDR1 LNHDA and CDR2 SQIVND (reference sequence). This CDR3 is built from 17 residues. Trimming removed 3 bases at V and 0 bases at J, with 16 bases between.

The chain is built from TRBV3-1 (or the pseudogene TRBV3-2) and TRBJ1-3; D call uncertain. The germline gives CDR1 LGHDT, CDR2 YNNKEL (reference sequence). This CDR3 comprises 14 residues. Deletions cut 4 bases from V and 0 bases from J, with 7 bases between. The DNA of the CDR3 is TGTGCCAGCAGCCTCAGTGGCTCTGGAAACACCATATATTTT. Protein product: CASSLSGSGNTIYF.

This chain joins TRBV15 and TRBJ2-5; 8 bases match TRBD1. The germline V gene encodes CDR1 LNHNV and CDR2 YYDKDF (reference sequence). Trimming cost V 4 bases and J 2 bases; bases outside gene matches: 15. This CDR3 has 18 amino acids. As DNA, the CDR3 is TGTGCCACCAGCAAATCAGCCGGGACAGGAATATCACAAGAGACCCAGTACTTC. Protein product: CATSKSAGTGISQETQYF.

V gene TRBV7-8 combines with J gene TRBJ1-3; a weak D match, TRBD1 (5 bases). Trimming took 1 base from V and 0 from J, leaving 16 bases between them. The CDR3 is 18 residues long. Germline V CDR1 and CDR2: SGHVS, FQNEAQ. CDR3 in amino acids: CASSLGGTVRFSGNTIYF. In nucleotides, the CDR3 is TGTGCCAGCAGCTTAGGGGGGACTGTACGCTTCTCTGGAAACACCATATATTTT.

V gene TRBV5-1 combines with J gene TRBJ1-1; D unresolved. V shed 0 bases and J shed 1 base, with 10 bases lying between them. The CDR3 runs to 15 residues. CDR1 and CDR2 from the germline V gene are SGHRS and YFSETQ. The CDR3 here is CASSLGGSGNTEAFF. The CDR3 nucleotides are TGCGCCAGCAGCTTGGGTGGCAGCGGGAACACTGAAGCTTTCTTT. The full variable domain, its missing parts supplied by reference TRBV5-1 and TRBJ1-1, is KAGVTQTPRYLIKTRGQQVTLSCSPISGHRSVSWYQQTPGQGLQFLFEYFSETQRNKGNFPGRFSGRQFSNSRSEMNVSTLELGDSALYLCASSLGGSGNTEAFFGQGTRLTVV.

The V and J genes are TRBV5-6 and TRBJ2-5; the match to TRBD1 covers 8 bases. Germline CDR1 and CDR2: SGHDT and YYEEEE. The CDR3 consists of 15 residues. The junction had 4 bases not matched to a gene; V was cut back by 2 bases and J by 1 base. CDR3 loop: CASSFPGGSQETQYF. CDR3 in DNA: TGTGCCAGCAGCTTTCCAGGGGGCAGCCAAGAGACCCAGTACTTC.

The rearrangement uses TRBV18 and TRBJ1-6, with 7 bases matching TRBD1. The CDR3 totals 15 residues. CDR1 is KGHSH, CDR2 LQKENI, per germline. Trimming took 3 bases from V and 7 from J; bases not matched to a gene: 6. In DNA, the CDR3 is TGTGCCAGCTCACCCTCCGGGACAGAAAATTCACCCCTCCACTTT. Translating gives CASSPSGTENSPLHF.

This chain's CDR3 is CAISEPSAGRQNTIYF. The CDR3 DNA reads as TGTGCCATCAGTGAGCCTTCCGCAGGGAGGCAAAACACCATATATTTT. The chain has TRBV10-3 and TRBJ1-3; TRBD1 is a possible D gene (5 bases). The germline CDR1 and CDR2 sequences are ENHRY and SYGVKD. V was clipped by 2 bases and J by 6 bases, with 17 bases between them. The CDR3 is 16 residues long.

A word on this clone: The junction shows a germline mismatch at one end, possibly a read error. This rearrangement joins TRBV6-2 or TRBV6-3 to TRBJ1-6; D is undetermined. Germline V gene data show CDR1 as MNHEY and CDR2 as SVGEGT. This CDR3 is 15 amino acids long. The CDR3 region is CASSSPAGYNSLLHF. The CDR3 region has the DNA TGTGCCAGCAGTTCCCCGGCGGGGTATAATTCACTCCTCCACTTT.

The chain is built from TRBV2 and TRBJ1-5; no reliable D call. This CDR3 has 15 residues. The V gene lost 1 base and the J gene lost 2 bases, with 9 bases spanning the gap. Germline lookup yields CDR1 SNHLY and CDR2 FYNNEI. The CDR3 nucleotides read TGTGCCAGCAGTGAAGGGCCGTTGGGCAATCAGCCCCAGCATTTT. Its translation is CASSEGPLGNQPQHF.

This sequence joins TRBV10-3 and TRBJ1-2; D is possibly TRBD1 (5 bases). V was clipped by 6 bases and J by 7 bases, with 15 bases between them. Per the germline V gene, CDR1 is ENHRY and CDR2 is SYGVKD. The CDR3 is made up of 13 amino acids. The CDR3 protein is CAISGLQGGGYTF. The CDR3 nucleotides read TGTGCCATCAGCGGTCTTCAGGGAGGTGGCTACACCTTC.

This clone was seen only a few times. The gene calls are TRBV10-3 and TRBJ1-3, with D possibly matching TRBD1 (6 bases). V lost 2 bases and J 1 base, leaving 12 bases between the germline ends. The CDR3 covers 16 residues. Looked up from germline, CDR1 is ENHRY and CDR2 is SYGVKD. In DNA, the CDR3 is TGTGCCATCAGTGAGAGGACAGTGGGTTCTGGAAACACCATATATTTT. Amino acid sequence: CAISERTVGSGNTIYF.

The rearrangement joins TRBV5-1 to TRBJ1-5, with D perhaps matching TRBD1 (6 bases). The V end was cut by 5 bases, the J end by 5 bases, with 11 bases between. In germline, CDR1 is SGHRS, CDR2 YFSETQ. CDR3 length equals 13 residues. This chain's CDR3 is CASRDSVDQPQHF. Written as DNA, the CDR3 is TGCGCCAGCAGGGACAGTGTAGATCAGCCCCAGCATTTT.

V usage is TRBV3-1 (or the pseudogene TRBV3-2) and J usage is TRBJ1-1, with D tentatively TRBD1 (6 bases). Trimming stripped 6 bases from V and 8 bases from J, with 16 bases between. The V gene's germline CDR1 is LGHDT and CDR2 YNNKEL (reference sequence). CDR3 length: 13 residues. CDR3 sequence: CASRHSQGSEAFF. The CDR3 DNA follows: TGTGCCAGCAGACATTCACAGGGAAGCGAAGCTTTCTTT.